This is a list of T cell receptor beta chains from one sample in a study of T cell repertoires in cytomegalovirus infection. TCRdb analysed the reads with MiXCR anew, one entry per CDR3 protein. The data show about 180,000 distinct CDR3 sequences, approximately 18% seen once. Sequencing input: CD8+ T cells from PBMCs. Every receptor here comes from a human donor in good health (CMV status not recorded). Some clones in this sample may be carry-over from other donors' samples. The conserved cysteine and the conserved F or W are not part of the CDR3 here.

V gene | CDR3 protein
TRBV7-9 | ASSPIDRVDEQY
TRBV15 | ATSPTHPARTDTQY
TRBV19 | ASSIVRWGTGELF
TRBV12-3/TRBV12-4 | AINSGNTIY
TRBV7-9 | ASSLVGLAYGYT
TRBV7-6 | ASSTLKNEQY
TRBV5-5 | ASSLWTGELF
TRBV7-8 | ASSLEAGGGTQY
TRBV7-2 | ASSLGTGYSNTEAF
TRBV28 | ASRPRQALVEAF
TRBV6-2/TRBV6-3 | ASSPPVGYEQY
TRBV28 | ASSFGTSIRTDTQY
TRBV4-1 | ASSPRLANTDTQY
TRBV6-6 | ASSYPDKGASSYNSPLH
TRBV20-1 | SASPTRGGYEQY
TRBV20-1 | SATPGRQKTYEQY
TRBV6-2/TRBV6-3 | ASSYLLTEAF
TRBV7-9 | ASSLNVGVTEAF
TRBV7-8 | ASQQFRAGAF
TRBV7-2 | ASSLTGFVDNGYT
TRBV29-1 | GTRGGQAF
TRBV29-1 | SVTRMNTEAF
TRBV29-1 | SVSGNTEAF
TRBV12-3/TRBV12-4 | ASTPSEAAENEQF
TRBV30 | AWSVEYSYEQY
TRBV27 | ASSSYGTSRGEAF
TRBV4-3 | ASSLLAGGHEQF
TRBV11-3 | ASSKGINEQF
TRBV6-2/TRBV6-3 | ASSYSDRAELF
TRBV6-5 | ASSYKVVANEQF
TRBV20-1 | SASLTGPGEQF
TRBV7-2 | ASSYNPPNYEQY
TRBV28 | ASSPTGAPIEAF
TRBV2 | ASSERAGTSYFGYT